The subject of this entry is one T cell receptor (beta chain). Its antigen is currently not known. No qualities accompany the bases; no much larger clone lies one base away. The data originate from a study of T cell responses to AZD1222 COVID-19 vaccine (dated by TCRdb to about 2021). Notes on the research overall: AZD1222 recipients given second doses at about 4 weeks or at about 12 weeks were pooled, since spike-specific TCR depth and breadth were not found to differ between the two schedules. Trial participants were enrolled by age into subgroups of 18-55, 56-69 and 70-plus years, and about 150, 27 and 61 TCR-sequenced participants, respectively, were included in these subgroups. TCR sequencing covered roughly 230 trial participants: about 210 given two doses of AZD1222 and approximately 26 given two doses of MenACWY control vaccine. The study at large found these results: After two AZD1222 doses, spike-specific TCR breadth and depth were significantly higher than at day 0 and than in MenACWY recipients. No day 14 peak-response samples were available, so repertoires were characterized only after the peak T cell response. Participants were mostly white British, with more females than males. The authors suggested clonal diversity may have been underestimated. CD4 TCRs associated with the vaccine covered the entire spike protein, and the dominant responses were in regions 160-218 and 743-854. Reportedly, close to half of the unique spike-specific TCRs recognized epitopes lying outside the regions that are mutated in the B.1.351 and B.1.1.7 variants. Conclusions about previously exposed vaccinees are limited because only five to seven AZD1222 recipients were SARS-CoV-2 seropositive at baseline. In the small 56-69-year group, the increase in depth fell short of significance, most likely because of low power.

Trimming costs V 10 bases and J 0 bases, and their ends lie 13 bases apart. The CDR3 contains 14 residues, cysteine and phenylalanine counted. Of the read, only the CDR3 DNA is kept; its 42 bases are in frame from base 1. CDR1 MRHNA and CDR2 SNTAGT were looked up in the germline V gene. The time point label corresponds to: baseline before first vaccination. The vaccinee samples were drawn from two UK trials, COV001 and COV002, one of which was a single-blind randomized controlled phase 2/3 trial testing AZD1222 (ChAdOx1 nCoV-19) in healthy adults. Trial participant PBMC samples were collected at day 0 and day 28 after the second dose for TCRbeta chain sequencing. The CDR3 regions of human TCRbeta chains were subjected to immunosequencing. The authors processed their data as follows. TCRs in the repertoires were matched against a reference library of SARS-CoV-2-specific TCRs that had been generated with the MIRA antigen-specificity platform. Breadth was defined as the fraction of unique TCRs that were SARS-CoV-2-associated, and depth was defined as the fraction of total T cells that were SARS-CoV-2-associated. Using the MIRA data, every spike-specific TCR was mapped to the spike region that the TCR reacted to and assigned to either a CD4 or a CD8 class. Log10-transformed breadth and depth values were compared by one-way ANOVA with Sidak's multiple comparisons tests. In its TCRdb copy, this immuneACCESS table keeps in-frame sequences only and misses some clones. Where compared with another copy, unresolved V genes explain less than half of these, and the others have no known cause. Clone size and V and J calls were adopted from that table, with D and trimming inferred from the DNA. Within this sample are tens of thousands of clones, with about 81% of them counted one time only. The ten largest clones represent roughly 30% of the sample.

This receptor was taken from an adult in good health. The chain is encoded by TRBV6-4 joined to TRBJ1-3, and the D gene may be TRBD1, 5 bases matching. The sequences come from peripheral blood, collected on day 0 of AZD1222 vaccination. The CDR3 here reads CATMVGLSGNTIYF. The bases read TGTGCCACCATGGTGGGACTCTCTGGAAACACCATATATTTT.